These 8 T cell receptor beta chains were all obtained from the same sample, sequenced in a study of regulatory T cells in long-lasting Graves disease (TCRdb year 2021). What this sample's time point label stands for: persistent/refractory GD, antithyroid drugs over 5 years with positive TRAb. RNA was extracted from PBMCs in TRIzol for both TCR sequencing and RNA sequencing. The library came from multiplex PCR. TCRdb names Illumina HiSeq 4000 as the instrument used. iRepertoire HTBI primers and Arm-PCR amplification of CDR3 regions were used to construct TCR beta libraries. The raw public data were reprocessed by TCRdb itself: fastp quality trimming at Q25, MiXCR clonotype calling, in-frame beta chains only. Rows merge per CDR3 protein into single entries with the most common DNA and genes. For this sample there are about 660,000 distinct CDR3 sequences; about 30% appear just once. Jointly, the top ten make up 40% to 50% of the sample.

This specimen was peripheral blood mononuclear cells (PBMCs), taken when the disease was refractory, from a patient treated with antithyroid drugs. These TCRs come from a female donor with Graves disease.

This clonotype appeared many times. The V gene is TRBV28, the J gene TRBJ1-5; 7 bases map to TRBD1. This CDR3 spans 13 amino acids. The V segment lost 7 bases and the J segment 7 bases; nucleotides outside the gene matches: 7. Germline CDR1 is MDHEN and CDR2 is SYDVKM. CDR3 loop: CASIAGGRQPQHF. In DNA, the CDR3 is TGTGCCAGCATTGCAGGGGGACGCCAGCCCCAGCATTTT. Full variable domain (missing parts from reference TRBV28 and TRBJ1-5): DVKVTQSSRYLVKRTGEKVFLECVQDMDHENMFWYRQDPGLGLRLIYFSYDVKMKEKGDIPEGYSVSREKKERFSLILESASTNQTSMYLCASIAGGRQPQHFGDGTRLSIL.

This clonotype was detected many times. The chain has TRBV6-2 or TRBV6-3 and TRBJ1-6; tentatively, D is TRBD1 (6 bases). Between the trimmed V and J ends, which lost 6 bases and 6 bases, there was a span of 9 bases. CDR1 is MNHEY, CDR2 SVGEGT, per germline. The CDR3 consists of 13 residues. The CDR3: CASRRTANSPLHF. The CDR3 coding sequence is TGTGCCAGCAGGAGGACAGCTAATTCACCCCTCCACTTT.

There are a few counts of this clonotype. V gene TRBV5-4 combines with J gene TRBJ2-2; 8 nucleotides agree with TRBD2. Germline V gives CDR1 SGHNT, CDR2 YYREEE (reference sequence). This CDR3 has 14 residues. Germline trimming cut 4 bases from V and 4 bases from J; bases unmatched to any gene: 3. CDR3 protein: CASSREGVTGELFF. DNA of the CDR3: TGTGCCAGCAGCCGGGAGGGGGTCACCGGGGAGCTGTTTTTT.

This chain connects TRBV12-3 or TRBV12-4 to TRBJ2-2, with 8 bases fitting TRBD2. This CDR3 region has 18 residues. V lost 4 bases, J lost 6 bases, and 16 bases stayed unmatched. CDR3 sequence reads: CASSSLAPGLATAGELFF. The CDR3 DNA reads as TGTGCCAGCAGTTCCCTAGCCCCTGGACTAGCTACCGCCGGGGAGCTGTTTTTT.

This clonotype has a handful of counts. This chain joins TRBV2 and TRBJ2-7, with 8 bases that match TRBD2. With V trimmed by 8 bases and J by 1 base, 25 bases remained unmatched. The CDR3 length is 20 residues. Per germline, CDR1 SNHLY and CDR2 FYNNEI. Here the CDR3 reads CASCGGASSGSVSWSYEQYF. The CDR3 DNA reads TGTGCCAGCTGCGGCGGGGCCTCGAGCGGGAGTGTCTCTTGGTCCTACGAGCAGTACTTC.

This clonotype turned up a few times. The chain couples TRBV29-1 to TRBJ1-2, with a possible D match to TRBD1 (6 bases). The CDR3 is made up of 12 amino acids. Germline values: CDR1 SQVTM, CDR2 ANQGSEA. V shed 8 bases and J shed 0 bases, with 10 bases lying between them. The DNA for the CDR3 is TGCAGCTCGGACAGAGCTAACTATGGCTACACCTTC. It specifies CSSDRANYGYTF. Drawing the rest from reference TRBV29-1 and TRBJ1-2, the complete variable domain is SAVISQKPSRDICQRGTSLTIQCQVDSQVTMMFWYRQQPGQSLTLIATANQGSEATYESGFVIDKFPISRPNLTFSTLTVSNMSPEDSSIYLCSSDRANYGYTFGSGTRLTVV.

The genes are TRBV20-1 and TRBJ1-1; a weak D match, TRBD1 (5 bases). Trimming removed 5 bases at V and 0 bases at J, with 13 bases between. Germline V gene sequence: CDR1 DFQATT, CDR2 SNEGSKA (reference sequence). The CDR3 is 14 residues long. CDR3 residues: CSAPTATMNTEAFF. In DNA form, the CDR3 reads TGCAGTGCTCCGACAGCAACGATGAACACTGAAGCTTTCTTT.

The chain recombines TRBV11-2 with TRBJ2-3, with D unresolved. Germline loops: CDR1 SGHAT, CDR2 FQNNGV. Trimming took 6 bases from V and 0 from J, leaving 10 bases between them. This CDR3 has 14 residues. The CDR3 sequence: CASRPLSSTDTQYF. CDR3 bases: TGTGCCAGCAGGCCGCTCTCCAGCACAGATACGCAGTATTTT.